The clone carrying this TCR beta chain has just a few counts. The antigen is not known. The record originates from a study of early T cells in non-severe SARS-CoV-2 infection. For the study at large: Sequencing was performed on bulk RNA from unsorted whole blood, leaving chains unpaired.

Unique molecular identifiers (one per individual cDNA molecule) were attached. Each CDR3 protein is one row after TCRdb ran MiXCR on the 5' RACE reads. Here the sample spans about 80,000 distinct CDR3 sequences, 14% being singletons. Study-wide results and caveats: A preference for anti-spike CD8 responses marked VDJdb matching, which missed private and CD4 specificities.

Per germline, CDR1 ENHRY and CDR2 SYGVKD. The CDR3 sequence is 13 residues long. V was shortened by 8 bases and J by 4 bases, with 14 bases between the two germline ends. This sequence originates from an adult who was a healthcare worker with PCR-confirmed SARS-CoV-2 infection or an uninfected control (not recorded which). The chain couples TRBV10-3 to TRBJ1-1; D unclear. The sequencing sample was made of whole blood. CDR3 residues: CAIHDAVGTEAFF. In DNA form, the CDR3 reads TGTGCCATCCATGATGCGGTGGGCACTGAAGCTTTCTTT.